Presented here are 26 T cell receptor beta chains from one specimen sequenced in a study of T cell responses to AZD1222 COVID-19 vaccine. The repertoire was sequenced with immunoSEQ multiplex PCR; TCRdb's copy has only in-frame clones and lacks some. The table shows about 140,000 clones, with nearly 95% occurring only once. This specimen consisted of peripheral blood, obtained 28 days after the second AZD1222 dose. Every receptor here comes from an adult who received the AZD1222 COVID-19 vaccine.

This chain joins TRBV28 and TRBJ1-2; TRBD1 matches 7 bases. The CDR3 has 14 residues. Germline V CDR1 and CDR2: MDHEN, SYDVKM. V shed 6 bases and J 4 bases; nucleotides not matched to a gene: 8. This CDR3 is CASRRTGGGYGYTF. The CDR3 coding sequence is TGTGCCAGCAGAAGGACAGGAGGAGGCTATGGCTACACCTTC.

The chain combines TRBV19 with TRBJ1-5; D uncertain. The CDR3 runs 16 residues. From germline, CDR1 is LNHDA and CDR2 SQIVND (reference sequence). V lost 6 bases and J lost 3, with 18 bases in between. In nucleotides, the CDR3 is TGTGCCAGTAGCCGGAGGCAGGATGGGATCAATCAGCCCCAGCATTTT. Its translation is CASSRRQDGINQPQHF.

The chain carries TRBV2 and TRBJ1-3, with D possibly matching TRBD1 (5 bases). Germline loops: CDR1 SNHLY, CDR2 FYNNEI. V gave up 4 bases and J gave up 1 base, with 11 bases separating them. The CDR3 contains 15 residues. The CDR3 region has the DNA TGTGCCAGCAGTGTTTCGGGACTTTCTGGAAACACCATATATTTT. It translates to CASSVSGLSGNTIYF.

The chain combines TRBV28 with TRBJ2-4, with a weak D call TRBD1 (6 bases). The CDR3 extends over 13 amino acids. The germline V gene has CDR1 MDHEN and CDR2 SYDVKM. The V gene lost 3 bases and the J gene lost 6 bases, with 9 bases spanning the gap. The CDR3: CASSFRGGNIQYF. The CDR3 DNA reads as TGTGCCAGCAGTTTTCGAGGGGGAAACATTCAGTACTTC.

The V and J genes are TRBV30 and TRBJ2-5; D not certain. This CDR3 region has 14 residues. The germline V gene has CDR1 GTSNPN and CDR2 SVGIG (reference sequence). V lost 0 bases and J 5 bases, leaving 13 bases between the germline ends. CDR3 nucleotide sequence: TGTGCCTGGAGTGTACTACGGTTTGGGGAGACCCAGTACTTC. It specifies CAWSVLRFGETQYF.

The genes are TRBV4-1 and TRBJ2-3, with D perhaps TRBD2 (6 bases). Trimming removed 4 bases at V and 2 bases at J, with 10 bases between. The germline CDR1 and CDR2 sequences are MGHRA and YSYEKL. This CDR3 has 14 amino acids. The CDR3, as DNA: TGCGCCAGCAGCCTCCGGGAGATCACAGATACGCAGTATTTT. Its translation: CASSLREITDTQYF.

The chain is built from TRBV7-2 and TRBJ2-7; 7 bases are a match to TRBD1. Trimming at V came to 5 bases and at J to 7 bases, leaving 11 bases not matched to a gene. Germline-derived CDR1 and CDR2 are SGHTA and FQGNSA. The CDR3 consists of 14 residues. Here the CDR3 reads CASSPGTADLEQYF. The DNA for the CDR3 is TGTGCCAGCAGCCCCGGGACAGCAGACTTGGAGCAGTACTTC.

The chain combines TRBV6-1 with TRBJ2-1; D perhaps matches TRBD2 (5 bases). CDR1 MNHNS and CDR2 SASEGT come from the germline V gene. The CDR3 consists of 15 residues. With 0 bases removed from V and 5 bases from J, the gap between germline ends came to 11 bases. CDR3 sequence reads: CASSEAKSGHNEQFF. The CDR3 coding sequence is TGTGCCAGCAGTGAAGCGAAAAGCGGACACAATGAGCAGTTCTTC.

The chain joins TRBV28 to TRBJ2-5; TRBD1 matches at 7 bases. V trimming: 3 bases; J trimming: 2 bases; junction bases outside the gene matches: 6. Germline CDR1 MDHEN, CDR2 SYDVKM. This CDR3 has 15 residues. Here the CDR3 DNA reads TGTGCCAGCAGTTTCTCGGGGACAGCGCAAGAGACCCAGTACTTC. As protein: CASSFSGTAQETQYF.

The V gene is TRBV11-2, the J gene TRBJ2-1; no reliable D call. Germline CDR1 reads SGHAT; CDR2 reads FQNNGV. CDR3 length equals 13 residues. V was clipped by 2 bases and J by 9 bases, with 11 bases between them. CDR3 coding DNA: TGTGCCAGCAGCTTACTAGGATGGGGTGAGCAGTTCTTC. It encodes CASSLLGWGEQFF.

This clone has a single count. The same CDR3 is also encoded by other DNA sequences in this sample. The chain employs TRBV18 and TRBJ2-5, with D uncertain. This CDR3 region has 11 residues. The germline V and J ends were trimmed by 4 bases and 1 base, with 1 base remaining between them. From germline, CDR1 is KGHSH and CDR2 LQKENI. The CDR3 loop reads CASSLQETQYF. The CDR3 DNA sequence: TGTGCCAGCTCACTCCAAGAGACCCAGTACTTC.

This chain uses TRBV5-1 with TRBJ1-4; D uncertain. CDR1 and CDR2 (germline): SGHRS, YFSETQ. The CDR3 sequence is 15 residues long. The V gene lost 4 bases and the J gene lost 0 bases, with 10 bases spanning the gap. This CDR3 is CASSPAHSTNEKLFF. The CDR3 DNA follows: TGCGCCAGCAGCCCTGCACACTCAACTAATGAAAAACTGTTTTTT.

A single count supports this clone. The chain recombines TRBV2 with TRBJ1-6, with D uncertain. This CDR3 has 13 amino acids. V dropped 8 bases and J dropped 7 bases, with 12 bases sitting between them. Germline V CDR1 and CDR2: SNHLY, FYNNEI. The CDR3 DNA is TGTGCCAGCCGCATAAGGGTGAATTCACCCCTCCACTTT. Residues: CASRIRVNSPLHF. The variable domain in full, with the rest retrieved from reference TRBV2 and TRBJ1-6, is EPEVTQTPSHQVTQMGQEVILRCVPISNHLYFYWYRQILGQKVEFLVSFYNNEISEKSEIFDDQFSVERPDGSNFTLKIRSTKLEDSAMYFCASRIRVNSPLHFGNGTRLTVT.

The CDR3 DNA follows: TGTGCCAGCAGCTTAACTAGCGGGAGACCAGATACGCAGTATTTT. This gives the protein CASSLTSGRPDTQYF. The genes are TRBV7-2 and TRBJ2-3, with 11 bases aligning to TRBD2. In germline, CDR1 is SGHTA, CDR2 FQGNSA. The CDR3 is 15 residues long. V trimming: 2 bases; J trimming: 4 bases; junction bases outside the gene matches: 2.

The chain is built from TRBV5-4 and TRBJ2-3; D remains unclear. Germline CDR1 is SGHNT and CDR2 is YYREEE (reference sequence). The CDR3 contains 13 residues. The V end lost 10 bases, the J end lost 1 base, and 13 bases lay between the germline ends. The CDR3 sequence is CASGLSRTDTQYF. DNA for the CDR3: TGTGCCTCCGGCCTCTCGCGCACAGATACGCAGTATTTT.

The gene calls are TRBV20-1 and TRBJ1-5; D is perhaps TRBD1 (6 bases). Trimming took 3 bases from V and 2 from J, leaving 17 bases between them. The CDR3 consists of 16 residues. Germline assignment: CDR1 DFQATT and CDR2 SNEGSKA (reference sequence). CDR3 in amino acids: CSASKDRFFGNQPQHF. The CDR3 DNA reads TGCAGTGCTAGTAAAGACAGGTTTTTTGGCAATCAGCCCCAGCATTTT.

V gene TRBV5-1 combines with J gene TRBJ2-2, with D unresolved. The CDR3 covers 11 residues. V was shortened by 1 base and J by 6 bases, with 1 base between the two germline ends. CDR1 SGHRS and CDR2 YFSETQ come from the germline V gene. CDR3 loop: CASSLSGELFF. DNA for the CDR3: TGCGCCAGCAGCTTGTCCGGGGAGCTGTTTTTT.

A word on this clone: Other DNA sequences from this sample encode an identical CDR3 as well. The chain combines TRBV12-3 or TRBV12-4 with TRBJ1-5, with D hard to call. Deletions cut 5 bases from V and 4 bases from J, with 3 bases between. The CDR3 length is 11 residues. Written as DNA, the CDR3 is TGTGCCAGCAGTCGAAATCAGCCCCAGCATTTT. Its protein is CASSRNQPQHF.

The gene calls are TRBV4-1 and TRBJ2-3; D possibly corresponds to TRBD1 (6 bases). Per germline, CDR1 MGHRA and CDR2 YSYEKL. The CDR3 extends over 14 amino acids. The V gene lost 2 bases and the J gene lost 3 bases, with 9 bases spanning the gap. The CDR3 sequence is CASSQRQETDTQYF. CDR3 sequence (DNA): TGCGCCAGCAGCCAACGACAGGAGACAGATACGCAGTATTTT.

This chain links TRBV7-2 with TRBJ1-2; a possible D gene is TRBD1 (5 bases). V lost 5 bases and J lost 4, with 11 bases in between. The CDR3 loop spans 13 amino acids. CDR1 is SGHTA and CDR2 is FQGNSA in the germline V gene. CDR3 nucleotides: TGTGCCAGCAGCCGAGACGGGACCTATGGCTACACCTTC. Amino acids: CASSRDGTYGYTF. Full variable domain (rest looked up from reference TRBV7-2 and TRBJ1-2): GAGVSQSPSNKVTEKGKDVELRCDPISGHTALYWYRQSLGQGLEFLIYFQGNSAPDKSGLPSDRFSAERTGGSVSTLTIQRTQQEDSAVYLCASSRDGTYGYTFGSGTRLTVV.

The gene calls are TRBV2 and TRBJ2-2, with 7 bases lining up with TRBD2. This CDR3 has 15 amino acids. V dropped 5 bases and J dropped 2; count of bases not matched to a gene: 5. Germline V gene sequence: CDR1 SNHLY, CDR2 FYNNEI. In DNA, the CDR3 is TGTGCCAGCAGTTTACTAGCGTCCAACACCGGGGAGCTGTTTTTT. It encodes CASSLLASNTGELFF.

The CDR3 loop reads CAAPGQRFGANVLTF. In nucleotides, the CDR3 is TGTGCCGCCCCGGGACAGAGATTTGGGGCCAACGTCCTGACTTTC. The chain links TRBV24-1 to TRBJ2-6, with TRBD1 identical over 7 bases. Germline V gene sequence: CDR1 KGHDR, CDR2 SFDVKD. Trimming removed 12 bases from V and 3 bases from J; junction bases left unmatched: 10. The CDR3 sequence is 15 residues long.

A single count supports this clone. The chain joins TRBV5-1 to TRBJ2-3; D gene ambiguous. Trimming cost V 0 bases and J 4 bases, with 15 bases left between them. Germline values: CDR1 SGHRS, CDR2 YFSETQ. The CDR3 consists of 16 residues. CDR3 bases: TGCGCCAGCAGCTTGGAGGGAAAGGTTTCTTCAGATACGCAGTATTTT. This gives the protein CASSLEGKVSSDTQYF.

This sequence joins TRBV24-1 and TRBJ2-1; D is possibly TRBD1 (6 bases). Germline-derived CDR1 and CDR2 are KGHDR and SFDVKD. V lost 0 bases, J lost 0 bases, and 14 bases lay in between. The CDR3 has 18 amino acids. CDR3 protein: CATSDLAKGGSSYNEQFF. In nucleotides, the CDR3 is TGTGCCACCAGTGATTTGGCCAAAGGGGGTAGCTCCTACAATGAGCAGTTCTTC.

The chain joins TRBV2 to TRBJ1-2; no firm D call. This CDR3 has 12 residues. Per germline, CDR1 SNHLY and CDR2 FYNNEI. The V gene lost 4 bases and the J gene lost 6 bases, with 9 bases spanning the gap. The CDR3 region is CASSGSAHGYTF. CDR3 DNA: TGTGCCAGCAGTGGTTCGGCTCATGGCTACACCTTC.

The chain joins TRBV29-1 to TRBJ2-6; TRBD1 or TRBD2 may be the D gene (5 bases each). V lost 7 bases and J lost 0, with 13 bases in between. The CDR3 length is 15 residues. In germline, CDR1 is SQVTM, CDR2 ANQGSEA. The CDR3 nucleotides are TGCAGCGCCCGAGGTGGGGGCTCTGGGGCCAACGTCCTGACTTTC. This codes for CSARGGGSGANVLTF.